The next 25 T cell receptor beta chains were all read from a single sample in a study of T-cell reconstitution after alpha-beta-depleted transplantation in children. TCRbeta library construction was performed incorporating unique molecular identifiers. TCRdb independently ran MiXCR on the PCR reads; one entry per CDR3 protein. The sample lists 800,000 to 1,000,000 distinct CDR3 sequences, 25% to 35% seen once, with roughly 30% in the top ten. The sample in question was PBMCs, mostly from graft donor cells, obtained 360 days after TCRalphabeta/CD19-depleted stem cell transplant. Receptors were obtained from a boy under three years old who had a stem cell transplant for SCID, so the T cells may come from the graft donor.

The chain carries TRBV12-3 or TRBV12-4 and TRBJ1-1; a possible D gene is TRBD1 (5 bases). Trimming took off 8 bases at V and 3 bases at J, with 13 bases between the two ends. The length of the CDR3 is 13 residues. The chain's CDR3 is CASFRSGYTEAFF. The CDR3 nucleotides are TGTGCCAGCTTCCGTTCAGGGTACACTGAAGCTTTCTTT.

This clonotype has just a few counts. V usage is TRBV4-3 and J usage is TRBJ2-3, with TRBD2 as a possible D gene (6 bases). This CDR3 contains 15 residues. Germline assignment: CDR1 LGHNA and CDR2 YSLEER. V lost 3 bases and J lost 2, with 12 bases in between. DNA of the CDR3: TGCGCCAGCAGCCACGGGACTCTTCACACAGATACGCAGTATTTT. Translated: CASSHGTLHTDTQYF.

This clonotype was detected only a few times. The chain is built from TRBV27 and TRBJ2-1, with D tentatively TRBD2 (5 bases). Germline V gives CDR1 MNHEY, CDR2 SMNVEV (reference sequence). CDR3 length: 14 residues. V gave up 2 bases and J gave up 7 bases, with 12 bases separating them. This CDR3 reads CASSLGLPRNEQFF. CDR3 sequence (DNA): TGTGCCAGCAGTTTAGGACTGCCCAGGAATGAGCAGTTCTTC.

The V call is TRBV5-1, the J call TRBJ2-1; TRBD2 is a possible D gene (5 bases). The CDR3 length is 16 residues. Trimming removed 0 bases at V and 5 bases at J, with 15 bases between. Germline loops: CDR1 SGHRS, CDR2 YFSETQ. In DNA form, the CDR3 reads TGCGCCAGCAGCTTGGCCCGGATAACCGGGAACAATGAGCAGTTCTTC. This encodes CASSLARITGNNEQFF.

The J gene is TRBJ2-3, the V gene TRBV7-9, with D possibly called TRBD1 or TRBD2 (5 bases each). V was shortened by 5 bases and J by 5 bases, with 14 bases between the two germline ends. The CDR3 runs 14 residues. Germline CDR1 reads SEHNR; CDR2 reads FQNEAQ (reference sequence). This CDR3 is CASSPPGRQDTQYF. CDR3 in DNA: TGTGCCAGCAGCCCCCCGGGACGGCAAGATACGCAGTATTTT. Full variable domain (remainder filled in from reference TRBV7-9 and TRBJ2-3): DTGVSQNPRHKITKRGQNVTFRCDPISEHNRLYWYRQTLGQGPEFLTYFQNEAQLEKSRLLSDRFSAERPKGSFSTLEIQRTEQGDSAMYLCASSPPGRQDTQYFGPGTRLTVL.

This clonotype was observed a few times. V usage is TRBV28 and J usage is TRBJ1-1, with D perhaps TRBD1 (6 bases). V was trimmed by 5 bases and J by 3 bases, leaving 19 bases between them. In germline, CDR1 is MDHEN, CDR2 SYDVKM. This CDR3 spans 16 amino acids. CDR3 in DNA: TGTGCCAGCAGTCCTGTAGGGGGAGCGGACCACACTGAAGCTTTCTTT. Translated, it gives CASSPVGGADHTEAFF.

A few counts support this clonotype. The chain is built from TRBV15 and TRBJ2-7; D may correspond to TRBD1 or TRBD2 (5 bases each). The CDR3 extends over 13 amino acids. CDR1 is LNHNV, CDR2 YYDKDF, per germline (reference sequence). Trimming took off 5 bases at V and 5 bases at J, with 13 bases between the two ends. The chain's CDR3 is CATSWDPRDEQYF. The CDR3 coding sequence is TGTGCCACCAGCTGGGACCCGAGGGACGAGCAGTACTTC. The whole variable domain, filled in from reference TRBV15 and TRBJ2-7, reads DAMVIQNPRYQVTQFGKPVTLSCSQTLNHNVMYWYQQKSSQAPKLLFHYYDKDFNNEADTPDNFQSRRPNTSFCFLDIRSPGLGDTAMYLCATSWDPRDEQYFGPGTRLTVT.

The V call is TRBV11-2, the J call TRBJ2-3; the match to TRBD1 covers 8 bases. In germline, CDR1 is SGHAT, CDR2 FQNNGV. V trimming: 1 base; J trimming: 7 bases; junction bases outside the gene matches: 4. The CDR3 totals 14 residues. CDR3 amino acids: CASSLGDRRNTQYF. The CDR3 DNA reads TGTGCCAGCAGCTTAGGGGACAGGAGGAATACGCAGTATTTT.

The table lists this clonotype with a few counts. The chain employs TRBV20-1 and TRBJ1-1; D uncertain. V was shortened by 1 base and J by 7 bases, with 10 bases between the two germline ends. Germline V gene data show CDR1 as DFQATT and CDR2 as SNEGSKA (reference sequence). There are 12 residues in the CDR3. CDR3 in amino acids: CSARADLNEAFF. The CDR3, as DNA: TGCAGTGCTAGAGCTGATTTGAATGAAGCTTTCTTT.

The DNA of the CDR3 is TGCGCCAGCAGTCATCGGGTCAAGGGTTGTGATAGCAATCAGCCCCAGCATTTT. This sequence encodes CASSHRVKGCDSNQPQHF. The genes are TRBV23-1 and TRBJ1-5, with D unresolved. TRBV23-1 is flagged as an ORF with uncertain function. CDR3 length: 18 residues. Trimming took 3 bases from V and 0 from J, leaving 18 bases between them.

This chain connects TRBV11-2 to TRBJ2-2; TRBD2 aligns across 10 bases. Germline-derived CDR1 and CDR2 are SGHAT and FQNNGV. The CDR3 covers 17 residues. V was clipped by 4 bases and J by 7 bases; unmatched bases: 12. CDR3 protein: CASSSEWLRTSGGELFF. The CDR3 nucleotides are TGTGCCAGCAGCTCCGAGTGGCTGAGGACTAGCGGCGGGGAGCTGTTTTTT.

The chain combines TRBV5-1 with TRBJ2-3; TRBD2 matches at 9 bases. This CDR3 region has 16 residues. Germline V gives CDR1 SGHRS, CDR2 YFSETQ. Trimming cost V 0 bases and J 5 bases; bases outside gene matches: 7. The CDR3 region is CASSLEGGGAGDTQYF. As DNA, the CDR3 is TGCGCCAGCAGCTTGGAAGGCGGGGGGGCAGGAGATACGCAGTATTTT. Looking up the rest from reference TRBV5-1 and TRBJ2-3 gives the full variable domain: KAGVTQTPRYLIKTRGQQVTLSCSPISGHRSVSWYQQTPGQGLQFLFEYFSETQRNKGNFPGRFSGRQFSNSRSEMNVSTLELGDSALYLCASSLEGGGAGDTQYFGPGTRLTVL.

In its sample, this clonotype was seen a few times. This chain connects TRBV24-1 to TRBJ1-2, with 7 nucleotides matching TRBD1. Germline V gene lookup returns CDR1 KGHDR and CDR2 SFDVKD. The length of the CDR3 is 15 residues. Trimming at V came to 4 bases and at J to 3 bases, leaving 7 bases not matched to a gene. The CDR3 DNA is TGTGCCACCAGTGACCCAGGGACAGCGGACTATGGCTACACCTTC. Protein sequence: CATSDPGTADYGYTF.

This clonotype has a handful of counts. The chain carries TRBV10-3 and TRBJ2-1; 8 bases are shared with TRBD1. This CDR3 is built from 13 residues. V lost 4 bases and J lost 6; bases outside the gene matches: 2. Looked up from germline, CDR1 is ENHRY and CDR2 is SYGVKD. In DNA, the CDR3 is TGTGCCATCAGTGTGGGACAGGCCAATGAGCAGTTCTTC. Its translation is CAISVGQANEQFF.

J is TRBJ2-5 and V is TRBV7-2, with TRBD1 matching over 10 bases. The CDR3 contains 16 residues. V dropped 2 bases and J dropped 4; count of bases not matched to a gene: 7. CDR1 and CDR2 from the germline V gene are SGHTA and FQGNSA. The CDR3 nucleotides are TGTGCCAGCAGCTTATTCGGGACAGGGGAGGGAGAGACCCAGTACTTC. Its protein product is CASSLFGTGEGETQYF. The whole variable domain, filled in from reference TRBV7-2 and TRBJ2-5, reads GAGVSQSPSNKVTEKGKDVELRCDPISGHTALYWYRQSLGQGLEFLIYFQGNSAPDKSGLPSDRFSAERTGGSVSTLTIQRTQQEDSAVYLCASSLFGTGEGETQYFGPGTRLLVL.

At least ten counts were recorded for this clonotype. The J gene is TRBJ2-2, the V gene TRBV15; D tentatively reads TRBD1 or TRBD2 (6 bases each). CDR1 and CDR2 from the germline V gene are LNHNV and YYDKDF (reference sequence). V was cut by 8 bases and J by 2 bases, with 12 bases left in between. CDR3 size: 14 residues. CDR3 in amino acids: CATQWGANTGELFF. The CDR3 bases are TGTGCCACCCAATGGGGGGCCAACACCGGGGAGCTGTTTTTT.

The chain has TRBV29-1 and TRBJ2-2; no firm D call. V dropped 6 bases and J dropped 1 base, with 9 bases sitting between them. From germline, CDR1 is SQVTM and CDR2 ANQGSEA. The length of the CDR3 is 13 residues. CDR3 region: CSVSEENTGELFF. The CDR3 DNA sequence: TGCAGCGTCTCCGAGGAGAACACCGGGGAGCTGTTTTTT.

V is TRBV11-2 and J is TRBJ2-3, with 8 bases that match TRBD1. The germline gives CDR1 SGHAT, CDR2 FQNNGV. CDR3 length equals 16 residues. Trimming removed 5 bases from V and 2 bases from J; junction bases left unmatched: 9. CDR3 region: CASSTQGAKITDTQYF. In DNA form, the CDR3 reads TGTGCCAGCAGCACTCAGGGGGCGAAAATCACAGATACGCAGTATTTT.

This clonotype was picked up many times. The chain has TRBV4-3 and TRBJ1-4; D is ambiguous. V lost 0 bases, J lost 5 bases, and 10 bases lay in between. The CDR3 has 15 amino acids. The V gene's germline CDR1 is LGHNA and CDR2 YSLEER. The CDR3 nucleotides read TGCGCCAGCAGCCAAGATCTGGGCCAAAATGAAAAACTGTTTTTT. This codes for CASSQDLGQNEKLFF.

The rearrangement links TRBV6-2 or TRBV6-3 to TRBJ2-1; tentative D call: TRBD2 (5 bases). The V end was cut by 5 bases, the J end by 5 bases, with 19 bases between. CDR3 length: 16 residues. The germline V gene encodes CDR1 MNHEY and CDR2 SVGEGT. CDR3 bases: TGTGCCAGCAGTCGACACCCTCCAGCGGCGGACAATGAGCAGTTCTTC. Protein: CASSRHPPAADNEQFF.

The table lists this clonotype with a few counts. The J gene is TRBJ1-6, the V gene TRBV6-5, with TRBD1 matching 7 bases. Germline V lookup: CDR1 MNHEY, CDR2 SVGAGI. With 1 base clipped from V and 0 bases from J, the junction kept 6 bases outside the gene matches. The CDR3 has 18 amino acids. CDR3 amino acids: CASSYYGTASSYNSPLHF. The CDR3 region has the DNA TGTGCCAGCAGTTACTACGGGACAGCCAGCTCCTATAATTCACCCCTCCACTTT.

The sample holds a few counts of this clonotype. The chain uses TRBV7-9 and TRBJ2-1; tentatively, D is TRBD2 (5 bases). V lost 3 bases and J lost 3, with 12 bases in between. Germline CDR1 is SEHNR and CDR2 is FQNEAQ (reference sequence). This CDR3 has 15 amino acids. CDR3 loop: CASSFASPFYNEQFF. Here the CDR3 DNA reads TGTGCCAGCAGCTTCGCTAGCCCCTTCTACAATGAGCAGTTCTTC.

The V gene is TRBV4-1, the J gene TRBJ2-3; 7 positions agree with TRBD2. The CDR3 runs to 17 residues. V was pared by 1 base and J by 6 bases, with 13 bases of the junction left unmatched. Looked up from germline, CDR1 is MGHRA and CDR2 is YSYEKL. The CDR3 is CASSQGGRGGGSDTQYF. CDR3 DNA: TGCGCCAGCAGCCAAGGAGGAAGGGGCGGGGGTTCGGATACGCAGTATTTT.

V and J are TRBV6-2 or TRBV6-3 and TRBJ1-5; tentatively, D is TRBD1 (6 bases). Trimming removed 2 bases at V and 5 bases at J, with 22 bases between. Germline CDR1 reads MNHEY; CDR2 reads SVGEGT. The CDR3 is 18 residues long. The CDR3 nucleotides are TGTGCCAGCAGTTACAAAGCAGGGGAATTTAGCCTCGATCAGCCCCAGCATTTT. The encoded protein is CASSYKAGEFSLDQPQHF.

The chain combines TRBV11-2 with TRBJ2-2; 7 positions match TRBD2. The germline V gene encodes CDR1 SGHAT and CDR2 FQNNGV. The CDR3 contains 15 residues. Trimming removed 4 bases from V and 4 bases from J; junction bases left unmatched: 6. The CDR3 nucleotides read TGTGCCAGCAGCTCTACCTGGGAGGGCACCGGGGAGCTGTTTTTT. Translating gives CASSSTWEGTGELFF. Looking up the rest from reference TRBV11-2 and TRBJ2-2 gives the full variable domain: EAGVAQSPRYKIIEKRQSVAFWCNPISGHATLYWYQQILGQGPKLLIQFQNNGVVDDSQLPKDRFSAERLKGVDSTLKIQPAKLEDSAVYLCASSSTWEGTGELFFGEGSRLTVL.